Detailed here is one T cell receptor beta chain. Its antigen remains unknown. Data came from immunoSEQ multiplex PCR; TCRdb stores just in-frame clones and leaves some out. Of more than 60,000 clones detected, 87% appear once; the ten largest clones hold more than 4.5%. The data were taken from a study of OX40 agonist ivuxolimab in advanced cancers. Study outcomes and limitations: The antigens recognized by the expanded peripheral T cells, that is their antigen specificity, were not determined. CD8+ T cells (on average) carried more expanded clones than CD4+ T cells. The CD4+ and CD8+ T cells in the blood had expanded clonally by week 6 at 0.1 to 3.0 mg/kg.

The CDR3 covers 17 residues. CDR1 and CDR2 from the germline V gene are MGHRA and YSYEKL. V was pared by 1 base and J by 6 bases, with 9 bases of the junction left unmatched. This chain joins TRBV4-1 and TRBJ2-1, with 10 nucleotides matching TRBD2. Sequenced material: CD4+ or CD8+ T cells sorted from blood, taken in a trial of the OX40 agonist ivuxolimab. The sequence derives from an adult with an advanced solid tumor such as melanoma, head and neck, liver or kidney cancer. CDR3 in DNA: TGCGCCAGCAGCCAAGCCCTAGCGGGAGAGGGGTCCAATGAGCAGTTCTTC. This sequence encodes CASSQALAGEGSNEQFF.